These 2 T cell receptor beta chains were sequenced from one sample in a study of CD8 T cells in Susac syndrome (dated by TCRdb to the late 2010s). The protocol used for the library was the immunoSEQ multiplex PCR assay. RNA was extracted using the RNeasy kit, and about 0.5 to 1 microgram was reverse transcribed with random hexamers. TCRdb reprocessed the public reads (quality trimming at Q25 with fastp, clone calling with MiXCR) and kept in-frame beta chains. Rows merge per CDR3 protein into single entries with the most common DNA and genes. The sample profile shows some 100,000 distinct CDR3 sequences; 93% of them were found once. The leading ten clones occupy approximately 0.093% of the sample. Sample: CD4+ T cells from PBMCs. These receptors came from a human donor with multiple sclerosis.

V and J are TRBV15 and TRBJ2-5; possibly TRBD2 for D (5 bases). The CDR3 is made up of 14 amino acids. V gave up 0 bases and J gave up 4 bases, with 9 bases separating them. Per germline, CDR1 LNHNV and CDR2 YYDKDF (reference sequence). CDR3 bases: TGTGCCACCAGCAGAGAGTTCGAGGGAGAGACCCAGTACTTC. Translation gives CATSREFEGETQYF. The full variable domain, rest sourced from reference TRBV15 and TRBJ2-5, is DAMVIQNPRYQVTQFGKPVTLSCSQTLNHNVMYWYQQKSSQAPKLLFHYYDKDFNNEADTPDNFQSRRPNTSFCFLDIRSPGLGDTAMYLCATSREFEGETQYFGPGTRLLVL.

The chain links TRBV28 to TRBJ2-3; 8 bases match TRBD1. Germline CDR1 reads MDHEN; CDR2 reads SYDVKM. V shed 6 bases, J shed 6 bases, and the junction held 5 bases outside the gene matches. CDR3 length: 13 residues. CDR3 sequence: CASSLGQEDTQYF. In DNA form, the CDR3 reads TGTGCCAGCAGCCTGGGACAGGAGGATACGCAGTATTTT.